This T cell receptor beta chain stems from a study of T cell responses to AZD1222 COVID-19 vaccine. In regard to this clone: Antigen: not known.

The assay was immunoSEQ multiplex PCR, and TCRdb's table has in-frame clones only and misses some. The sample carries 65,000 to 85,000 clones, over 75% recorded once. Points from the study as a whole: Seropositive status at baseline applied to only 6 or 7 AZD1222 recipients. The donor group comprised mostly white British people and more females; the analysis possibly underestimated clonal diversity.

The material was peripheral blood, obtained on day 0 of AZD1222 vaccination. The TCR was taken from an adult in good health.

The CDR3 reads CASSYGTQAYEQYV. The CDR3 region has the DNA TGTGCCAGCAGTTACGGGACACAAGCCTACGAGCAGTACGTC. The chain couples TRBV6-6 to TRBJ2-7, with D maybe TRBD1 (6 bases). The length of the CDR3 is 14 residues. Between the trimmed V and J ends, which lost 2 bases and 2 bases, there was a span of 10 bases. Germline CDR1 is MNHNY and CDR2 is SVGAGI (reference sequence).